This T cell receptor (beta chain) is from a study of OX40 agonist ivuxolimab in advanced cancers. Overall study context: Ivuxolimab is an agonistic anti-OX40 (CD134) antibody, and patients were treated with it. The group had a mean age of roughly 56 years, ranged from roughly 23 to 79, and was roughly 83% male. General study findings and limits: There were, on average, more expanded clones in CD8+ T cells than in CD4+.

The CDR3 runs to 15 residues. The V end was cut by 3 bases, the J end by 3 bases, with 12 bases between. Germline V gives CDR1 MNHEY, CDR2 SMNVEV (reference sequence). Only in-frame clones appear in the TCRdb table, and some are missing; sequencing was by immunoSEQ multiplex PCR. The sample includes 30,000 to 40,000 clones, around 79% seen only once; the top ten take approximately 11%. Note on this clone: Its antigen is undetermined.

The sequence was obtained from an adult with an advanced solid tumor such as melanoma, head and neck, liver or kidney cancer. Sequenced here: CD4+ or CD8+ T cells sorted from blood, sampled in a trial of the OX40 agonist ivuxolimab. This sequence joins TRBV27 and TRBJ1-5; no clear D gene. The DNA for the CDR3 is TGTGCCAGCAGTTTTCTTGGGGAGTACAATCAGCCCCAGCATTTT. Protein: CASSFLGEYNQPQHF.